Described below is a single T cell receptor beta chain sequence and its context. The data were taken from a study of shared T cell receptors in the human thymus. Data came from immunoSEQ multiplex PCR; TCRdb stores just in-frame clones and leaves some out. Of over 450,000 clones in the sample, approximately 78% were seen once. The same sample was also studied in work on human thymus T cells. That work states: Thymus specimens were resections from corrective heart surgery. Thymic and blood repertoires seemed to favor certain V and J genes. Unrelated individuals reportedly shared highly overlapping thymic TCR repertoires.

This sequence originates from a boy under three years old with a congenital heart defect. Sequencing was done on a sample of thymocytes.

The CDR3 region is CASSEGEVNTEAFF. CDR3 DNA: TGTGCCAGCAGTGAAGGAGAGGTGAACACTGAAGCTTTCTTT. The V call is TRBV6-1, the J call TRBJ1-1; D call uncertain. Germline CDR1 and CDR2: MNHNS and SASEGT. V was clipped by 1 base and J by 0 bases, with 6 bases between them. This CDR3 is built from 14 residues.